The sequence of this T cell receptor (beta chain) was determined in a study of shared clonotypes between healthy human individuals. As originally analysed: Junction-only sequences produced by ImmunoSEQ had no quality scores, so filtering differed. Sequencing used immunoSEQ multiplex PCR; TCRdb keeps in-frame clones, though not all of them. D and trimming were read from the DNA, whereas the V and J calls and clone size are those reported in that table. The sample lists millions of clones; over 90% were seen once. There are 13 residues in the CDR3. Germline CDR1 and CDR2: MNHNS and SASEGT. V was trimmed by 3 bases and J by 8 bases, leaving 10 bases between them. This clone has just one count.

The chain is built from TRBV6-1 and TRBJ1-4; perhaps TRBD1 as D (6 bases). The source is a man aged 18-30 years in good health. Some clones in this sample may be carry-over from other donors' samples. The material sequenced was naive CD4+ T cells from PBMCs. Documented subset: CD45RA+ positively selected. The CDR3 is CASSEGAWEKLFF. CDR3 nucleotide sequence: TGTGCCAGCAGTGAGGGGGCGTGGGAAAAACTGTTTTTT.